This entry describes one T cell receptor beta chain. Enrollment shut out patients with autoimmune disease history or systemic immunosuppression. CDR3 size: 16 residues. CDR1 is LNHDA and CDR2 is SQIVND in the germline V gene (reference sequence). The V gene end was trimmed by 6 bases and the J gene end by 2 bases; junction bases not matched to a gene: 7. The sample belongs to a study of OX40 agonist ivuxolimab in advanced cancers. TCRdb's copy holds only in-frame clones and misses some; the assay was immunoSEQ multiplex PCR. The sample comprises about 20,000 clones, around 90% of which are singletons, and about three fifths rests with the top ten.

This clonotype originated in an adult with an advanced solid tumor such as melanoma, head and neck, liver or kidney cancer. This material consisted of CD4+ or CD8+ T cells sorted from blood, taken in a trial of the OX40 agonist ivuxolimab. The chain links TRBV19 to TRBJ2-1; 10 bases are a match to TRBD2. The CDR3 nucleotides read TGTGCCAGTAGAACGAGCGGGGGGGCCCCCTACAATGAGCAGTTCTTC. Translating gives CASRTSGGAPYNEQFF.